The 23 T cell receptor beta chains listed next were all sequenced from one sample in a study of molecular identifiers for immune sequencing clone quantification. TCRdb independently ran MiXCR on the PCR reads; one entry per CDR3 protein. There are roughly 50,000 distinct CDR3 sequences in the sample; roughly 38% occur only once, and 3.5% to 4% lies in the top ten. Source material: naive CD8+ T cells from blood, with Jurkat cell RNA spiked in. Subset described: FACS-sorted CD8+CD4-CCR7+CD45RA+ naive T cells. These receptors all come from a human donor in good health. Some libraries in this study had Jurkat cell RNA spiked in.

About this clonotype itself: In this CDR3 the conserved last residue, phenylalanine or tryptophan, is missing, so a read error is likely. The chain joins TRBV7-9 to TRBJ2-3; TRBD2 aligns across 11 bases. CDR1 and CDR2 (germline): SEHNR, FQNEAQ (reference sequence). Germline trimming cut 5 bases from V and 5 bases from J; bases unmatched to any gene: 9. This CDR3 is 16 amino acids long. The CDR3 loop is CASSPTSGSEVDTQYI. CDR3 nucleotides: TGTGCCAGCAGCCCTACTAGCGGGAGCGAAGTAGATACGCAGTATATT.

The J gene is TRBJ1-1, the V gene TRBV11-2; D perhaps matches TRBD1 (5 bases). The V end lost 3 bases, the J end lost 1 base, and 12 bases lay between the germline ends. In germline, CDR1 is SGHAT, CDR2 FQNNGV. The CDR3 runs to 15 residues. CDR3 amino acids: CASSFTGTANTEAFF. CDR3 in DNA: TGTGCCAGCAGCTTTACGGGGACGGCGAACACTGAAGCTTTCTTT.

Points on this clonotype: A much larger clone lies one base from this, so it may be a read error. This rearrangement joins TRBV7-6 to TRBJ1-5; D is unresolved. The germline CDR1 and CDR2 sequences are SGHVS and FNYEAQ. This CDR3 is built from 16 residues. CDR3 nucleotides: TGTGCCAGCAGCTTAGAAGGAGGGTATAGCGATCAGCCCCAGCATTTT. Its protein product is CASSLEGGYSDQPQHF.

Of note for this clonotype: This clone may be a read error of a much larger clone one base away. The CDR3 DNA sequence: TGTGCCACCAGTGCTCAGGGGGTCACAGATACGCAGTATTTT. Amino acid sequence: CATSAQGVTDTQYF. V usage is TRBV24-1 and J usage is TRBJ2-3, with 7 bases matching TRBD1. J was trimmed by 2 bases and V by 5 bases; bases with no gene match: 3. Germline values: CDR1 KGHDR, CDR2 SFDVKD. This CDR3 comprises 14 residues.

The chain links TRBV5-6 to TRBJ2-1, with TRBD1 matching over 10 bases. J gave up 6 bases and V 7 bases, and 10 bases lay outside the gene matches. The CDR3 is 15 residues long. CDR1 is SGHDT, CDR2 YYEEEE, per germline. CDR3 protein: CASGHGQGERNEQFF. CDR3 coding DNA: TGTGCCAGCGGCCACGGACAGGGGGAACGCAATGAGCAGTTCTTC.

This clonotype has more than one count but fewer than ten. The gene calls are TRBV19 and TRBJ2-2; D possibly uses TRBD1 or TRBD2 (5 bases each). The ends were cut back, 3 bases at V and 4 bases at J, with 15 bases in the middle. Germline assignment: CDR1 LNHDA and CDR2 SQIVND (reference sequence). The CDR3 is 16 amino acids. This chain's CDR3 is CASSIAGTAGTGELFF. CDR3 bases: TGTGCCAGTAGTATTGCCGGGACGGCGGGCACCGGGGAGCTGTTTTTT.

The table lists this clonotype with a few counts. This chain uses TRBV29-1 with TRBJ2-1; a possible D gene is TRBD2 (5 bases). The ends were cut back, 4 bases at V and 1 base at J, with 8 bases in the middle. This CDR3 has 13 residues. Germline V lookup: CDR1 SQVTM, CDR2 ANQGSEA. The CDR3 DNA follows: TGCAGCGTTGGGACTTTATCCTACAATGAGCAGTTCTTC. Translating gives CSVGTLSYNEQFF.

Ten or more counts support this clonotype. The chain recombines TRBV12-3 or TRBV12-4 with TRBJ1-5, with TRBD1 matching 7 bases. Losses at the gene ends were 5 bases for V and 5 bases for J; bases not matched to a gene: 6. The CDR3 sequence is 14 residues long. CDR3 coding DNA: TGTGCCAGCAGTCCGACAGGGATGTATCAGCCCCAGCATTTT. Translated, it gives CASSPTGMYQPQHF.

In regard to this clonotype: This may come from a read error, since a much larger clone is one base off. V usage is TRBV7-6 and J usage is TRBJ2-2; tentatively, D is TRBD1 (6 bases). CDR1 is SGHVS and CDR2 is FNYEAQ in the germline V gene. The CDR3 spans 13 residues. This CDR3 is CASQSGVIGEPFF. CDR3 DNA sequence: TGTGCCAGCCAGTCAGGGGTAATCGGGGAGCCGTTTTTT. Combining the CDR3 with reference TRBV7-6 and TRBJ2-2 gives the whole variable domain GAGVSQSPRYKVTKRGQDVALRCDPISGHVSLYWYRQALGQGPEFLTYFNYEAQQDKSGLPNDRFSAERPEGSISTLTIQRTEQRDSAMYRCASQSGVIGEPFFGEGSRLTVL.

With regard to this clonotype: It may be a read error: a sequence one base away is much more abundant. CDR3 nucleotides: TGTGCCAGCAGTTCCTCTTCGGGACCGCTTGAAGCTTTCTTT. Its translation is CASSSSSGPLEAFF. The J gene is TRBJ1-1, the V gene TRBV28, with a possible D match to TRBD1 (5 bases). The CDR3 totals 14 residues. Trimming removed 4 bases from V and 7 bases from J, with 16 bases in between. Looked up from germline, CDR1 is MDHEN and CDR2 is SYDVKM.

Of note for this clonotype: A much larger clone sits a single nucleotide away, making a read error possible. CDR3 DNA sequence: TGTGCCAGTAGTTTTACGGCGGGATACGGCACAGATACGCAGTATTTT. It translates to CASSFTAGYGTDTQYF. The V gene is TRBV19, the J gene TRBJ2-3; weak D call: TRBD2 (6 bases). CDR1 is LNHDA and CDR2 is SQIVND in the germline V gene (reference sequence). This CDR3 region has 16 residues. Trimming stripped 5 bases from V and 1 base from J, with 16 bases between.

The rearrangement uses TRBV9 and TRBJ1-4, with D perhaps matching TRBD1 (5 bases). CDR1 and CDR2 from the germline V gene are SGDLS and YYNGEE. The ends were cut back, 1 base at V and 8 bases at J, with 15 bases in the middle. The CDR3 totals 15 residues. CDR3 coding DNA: TGTGCCAGCAGCGTAAGTCAGGGACCAGAGGAAAAACTGTTTTTT. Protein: CASSVSQGPEEKLFF.

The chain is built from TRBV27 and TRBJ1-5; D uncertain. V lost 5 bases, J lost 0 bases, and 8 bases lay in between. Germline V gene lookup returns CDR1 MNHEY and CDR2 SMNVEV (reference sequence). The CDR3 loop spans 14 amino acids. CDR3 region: CASSPLDSNQPQHF. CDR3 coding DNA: TGTGCCAGCAGTCCGCTCGATAGCAATCAGCCCCAGCATTTT.

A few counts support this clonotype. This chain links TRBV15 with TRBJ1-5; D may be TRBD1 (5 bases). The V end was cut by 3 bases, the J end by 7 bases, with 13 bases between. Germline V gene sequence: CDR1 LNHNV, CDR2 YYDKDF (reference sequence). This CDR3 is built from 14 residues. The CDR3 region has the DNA TGTGCCACCAGCAGCACCAGGGAGTTACAGCCCCAGCATTTT. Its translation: CATSSTRELQPQHF.

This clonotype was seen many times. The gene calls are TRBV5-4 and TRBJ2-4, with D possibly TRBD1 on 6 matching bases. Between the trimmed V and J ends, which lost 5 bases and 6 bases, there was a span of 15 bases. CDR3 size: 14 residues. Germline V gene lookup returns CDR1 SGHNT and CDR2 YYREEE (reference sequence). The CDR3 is CASSSGQAINIQYF. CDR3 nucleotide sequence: TGTGCCAGCAGTTCGGGACAAGCGATAAACATTCAGTACTTC.

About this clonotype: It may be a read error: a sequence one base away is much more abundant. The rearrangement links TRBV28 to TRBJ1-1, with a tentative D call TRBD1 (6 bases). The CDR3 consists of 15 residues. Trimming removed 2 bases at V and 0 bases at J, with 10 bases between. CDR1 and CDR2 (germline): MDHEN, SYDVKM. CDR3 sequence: CASSLRGSVNTEAFF. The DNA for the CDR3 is TGTGCCAGCAGTTTAAGGGGGTCGGTGAACACTGAAGCTTTCTTT.

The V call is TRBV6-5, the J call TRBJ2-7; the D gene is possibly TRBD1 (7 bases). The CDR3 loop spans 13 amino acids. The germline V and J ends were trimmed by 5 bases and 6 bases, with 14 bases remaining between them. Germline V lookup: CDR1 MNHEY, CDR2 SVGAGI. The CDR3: CASSMHRGGEQYF. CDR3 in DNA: TGTGCCAGCAGTATGCACAGGGGAGGCGAGCAGTACTTC.

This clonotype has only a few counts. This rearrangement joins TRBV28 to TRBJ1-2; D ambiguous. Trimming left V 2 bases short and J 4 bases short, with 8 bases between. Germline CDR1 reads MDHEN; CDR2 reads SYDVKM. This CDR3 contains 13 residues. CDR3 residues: CASSLIGGYGYTF. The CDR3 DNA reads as TGTGCCAGCAGTTTAATAGGAGGCTATGGCTACACCTTC.

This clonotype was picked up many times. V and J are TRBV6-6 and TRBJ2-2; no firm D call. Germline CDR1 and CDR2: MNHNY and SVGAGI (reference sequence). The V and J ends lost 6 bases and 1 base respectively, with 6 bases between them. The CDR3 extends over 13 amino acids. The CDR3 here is CASRDVNTGELFF. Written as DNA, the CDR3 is TGTGCCAGCAGAGACGTGAACACCGGGGAGCTGTTTTTT.

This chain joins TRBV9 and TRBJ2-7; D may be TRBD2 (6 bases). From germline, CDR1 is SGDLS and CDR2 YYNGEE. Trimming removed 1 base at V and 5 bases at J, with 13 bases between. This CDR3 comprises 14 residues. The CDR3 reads CASSVTGSPNEQYF. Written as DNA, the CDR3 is TGTGCCAGCAGCGTAACCGGGAGCCCCAACGAGCAGTACTTC.

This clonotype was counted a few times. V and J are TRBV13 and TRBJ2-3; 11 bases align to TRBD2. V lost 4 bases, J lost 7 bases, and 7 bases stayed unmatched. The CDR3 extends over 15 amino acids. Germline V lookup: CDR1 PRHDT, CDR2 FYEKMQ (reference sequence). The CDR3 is CASSSLAGGPNTQYF. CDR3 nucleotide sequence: TGTGCCAGCAGCTCTTTAGCGGGAGGGCCCAATACGCAGTATTTT.

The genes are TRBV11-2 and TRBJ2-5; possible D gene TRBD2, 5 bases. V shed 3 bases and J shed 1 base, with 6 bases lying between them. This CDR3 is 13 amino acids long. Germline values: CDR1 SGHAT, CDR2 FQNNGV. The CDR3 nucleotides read TGTGCCAGCAGCTTGCGGGTCCAAGAGACCCAGTACTTC. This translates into CASSLRVQETQYF.

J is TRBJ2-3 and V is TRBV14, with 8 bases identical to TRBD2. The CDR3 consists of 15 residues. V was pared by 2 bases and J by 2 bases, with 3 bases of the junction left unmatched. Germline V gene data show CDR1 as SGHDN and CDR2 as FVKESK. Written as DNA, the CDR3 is TGTGCCAGCAGCCAACTACTAGCGGTCACAGATACGCAGTATTTT. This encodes CASSQLLAVTDTQYF.